The clone carrying this T cell receptor (beta chain) was recorded a few times. Germline V gene sequence: CDR1 MGHDK, CDR2 SYGVNS. The CDR3 covers 16 residues. V was trimmed by 4 bases and J by 2 bases, leaving 18 bases between them. These data belong to a study of T cells in Graves' hyperthyroidism and ophthalmopathy. TCR beta CDR3 region amplification was performed from RNA transcripts. The TCR CDR3 was amplified in a first-round RT-PCR using the HTBI primer set. TCRdb independently ran MiXCR on the multiplex PCR reads; one entry per CDR3 protein. The repertoire has about 610,000 distinct CDR3 sequences, more than 45% of them found once; the top ten carry approximately 7.5%. Graves' hyperthyroidism showing no ophthalmopathy progression within 18 months was considered stable. Patients aged 18 to 65 had newly diagnosed hyperthyroidism of under 2 months' duration.

The source of this sequence is a woman under 30 with Graves' hyperthyroidism. The sequenced sample consisted of peripheral blood or thyroid tissue (not recorded which). The chain has TRBV25-1 and TRBJ2-7; D is undetermined. CDR3 sequence reads: CASSARDDTLTYEQYF. CDR3 bases: TGTGCCAGCAGTGCTAGAGACGATACACTAACCTACGAGCAGTACTTC.